These 6 T cell receptor beta chains share one sample of origin, sequenced in a study of T cell responses to AZD1222 COVID-19 vaccine. This table comes from immunoSEQ multiplex PCR, and its TCRdb copy is limited to in-frame clones, with some not included. Of about 42,000 clones in the sample, roughly 88% were seen once. The sample consisted of peripheral blood, taken 28 days after the second AZD1222 dose. These receptors came from an adult who received the AZD1222 COVID-19 vaccine.

This sequence joins TRBV5-1 and TRBJ1-4; no reliable D call. The V end lost 6 bases, the J end lost 5 bases, and 20 bases lay between the germline ends. The CDR3 sequence is 16 residues long. Germline V lookup: CDR1 SGHRS, CDR2 YFSETQ. The CDR3 DNA follows: TGCGCCAGCACCCTCCCGACGGGAAGTCCGAATGAAAAACTGTTTTTT. It yields the protein CASTLPTGSPNEKLFF.

The CDR3 DNA is TGTGCTACGAGGGGGTCCTATAATTCACCCCTCCACTTT. Translating it yields CATRGSYNSPLHF. The gene calls are TRBV7-2 and TRBJ1-6; a possible D gene is TRBD1 (6 bases). CDR3 length: 13 amino acids. The germline gives CDR1 SGHTA, CDR2 FQGNSA.

The chain combines TRBV25-1 with TRBJ2-1, with 9 bases aligning to TRBD2. The V gene end was trimmed by 1 base and the J gene end by 10 bases; junction bases not matched to a gene: 2. The length of the CDR3 is 13 residues. Germline CDR1 MGHDK, CDR2 SYGVNS. CDR3: CASSEFSGREQFF. CDR3 bases: TGTGCCAGCAGTGAATTCAGCGGGAGGGAGCAGTTCTTC. Together with reference TRBV25-1 and TRBJ2-1, the CDR3 gives the full variable domain: EADIYQTPRYLVIGTGKKITLECSQTMGHDKMYWYQQDPGMELHLIHYSYGVNSTEKGDLSSESTVSRIRTEHFPLTLESARPSHTSQYLCASSEFSGREQFFGPGTRLTVL.

The chain combines TRBV11-1 with TRBJ2-5, with 7 nucleotides matching TRBD1. From germline, CDR1 is SGHAT and CDR2 FQDESV (reference sequence). The CDR3 is made up of 16 amino acids. With V trimmed by 5 bases and J by 5 bases, 14 bases remained unmatched. The CDR3 DNA reads as TGTGCCAGCAGCCCCCTTTGGCAGGGGGTTGGTGAGACCCAGTACTTC. Translating it yields CASSPLWQGVGETQYF.

The chain recombines TRBV7-8 with TRBJ1-3; 7 bases match TRBD1. The CDR3 has 16 residues. Trimming removed 1 base from V and 0 bases from J; junction bases left unmatched: 3. Germline lookup yields CDR1 SGHVS and CDR2 FQNEAQ. The CDR3 bases are TGTGCCAGCAGCTTAGAGGGACAGCTCTCTGGAAACACCATATATTTT. Translation: CASSLEGQLSGNTIYF.

V gene TRBV30 combines with J gene TRBJ1-2; D unresolved. The length of the CDR3 is 15 residues. Per the germline V gene, CDR1 is GTSNPN and CDR2 is SVGIG (reference sequence). Trimming took off 7 bases at V and 1 base at J, with 19 bases between the two ends. The CDR3 loop is CASLYSGILNYGYTF. CDR3 DNA: TGTGCCTCCCTTTATTCAGGAATTCTTAACTATGGCTACACCTTC.